These 27 T cell receptor beta chains came from one sample sequenced in a study of CD8 T cells in Susac syndrome. After extraction with the RNeasy kit, roughly 0.5 to 1 ug of the RNA was reverse transcribed using random hexamers. TCRdb independently ran MiXCR on the immunoSEQ multiplex PCR reads; one entry per CDR3 protein. This sample carries 73,000 or so distinct CDR3 sequences, about 94% of them seen once, and the ten largest clones take around 0.4%. Sequencing was done on a sample of CD8+ T cells from PBMCs. These receptors all stem from a human donor with multiple sclerosis.

The V and J genes are TRBV30 and TRBJ2-1; D is unclear. The CDR3 contains 11 residues. CDR1 and CDR2 (germline): GTSNPN, SVGIG (reference sequence). Trimming stripped 4 bases from V and 2 bases from J, with 3 bases between. The CDR3 DNA follows: TGTGCCTGGAACCCCTACAATGAGCAGTTCTTC. Amino acids: CAWNPYNEQFF.

This chain connects TRBV2 to TRBJ1-2, with D unclear. The CDR3 loop spans 16 amino acids. Trimming left V 4 bases short and J 8 bases short, with 23 bases between. The germline V gene encodes CDR1 SNHLY and CDR2 FYNNEI. DNA for the CDR3: TGTGCCAGCAGTGGCATCCCAGGAGAGTTGGCGCAGGGCTACACCTTC. Translated, it gives CASSGIPGELAQGYTF.

The V call is TRBV7-6, the J call TRBJ2-7; 11 bases map to TRBD2. The CDR3 totals 16 residues. The germline CDR1 and CDR2 sequences are SGHVS and FNYEAQ. V shed 3 bases, J shed 4 bases, and the junction held 8 bases outside the gene matches. The CDR3 spells CASSLVDSSGGYEQYF. CDR3 DNA: TGTGCCAGCAGCTTGGTCGATTCTAGCGGGGGGTACGAGCAGTACTTC.

V usage is TRBV6-1 and J usage is TRBJ2-2, with D perhaps TRBD2 (5 bases). From germline, CDR1 is MNHNS and CDR2 SASEGT. The CDR3 totals 13 residues. Deletions cut 7 bases from V and 3 bases from J, with 9 bases between. CDR3 nucleotide sequence: TGTGCCAGCAAGCCGGGGTACACCGGGGAGCTGTTTTTT. It specifies CASKPGYTGELFF.

The chain joins TRBV2 to TRBJ1-1; D remains unclear. The CDR3 totals 12 residues. The germline V gene encodes CDR1 SNHLY and CDR2 FYNNEI. The V and J ends lost 9 bases and 4 bases respectively, with 12 bases between them. The CDR3: CARDGKSTEAFF. DNA of the CDR3: TGTGCCAGGGATGGTAAGAGCACTGAAGCTTTCTTT.

The chain carries TRBV27 and TRBJ2-1, with a tentative D call TRBD1 (6 bases). Germline V gene lookup returns CDR1 MNHEY and CDR2 SMNVEV (reference sequence). V lost 3 bases and J lost 6, with 12 bases in between. The CDR3 has 14 amino acids. CDR3 DNA sequence: TGTGCCAGCAGTTTGCCAGGGGTCCCCAATGAGCAGTTCTTC. Its protein product is CASSLPGVPNEQFF.

The genes are TRBV27 and TRBJ2-2; 9 positions match TRBD1. The V segment lost 5 bases and the J segment 1 base; nucleotides outside the gene matches: 5. CDR3 length equals 16 residues. Germline CDR1 and CDR2: MNHEY and SMNVEV (reference sequence). The CDR3 nucleotides are TGTGCCAGCAGTCCACGGGACAGGGTGAACACCGGGGAGCTGTTTTTT. Translation gives CASSPRDRVNTGELFF.

V gene TRBV4-3 combines with J gene TRBJ1-2, with 7 nucleotides matching TRBD1. This CDR3 contains 16 residues. The J segment lost 4 bases and the V segment lost 3 bases, leaving 11 bases of the junction unmatched. Germline V gene sequence: CDR1 LGHNA, CDR2 YSLEER. DNA for the CDR3: TGCGCCAGCAGCCACACCAAAGGGACAGATGGCTATGGCTACACCTTC. Amino acids: CASSHTKGTDGYGYTF.

The chain carries TRBV20-1 and TRBJ2-7; D could derive from TRBD1 or TRBD2 (5 bases each). CDR1 and CDR2 (germline): DFQATT, SNEGSKA (reference sequence). CDR3 length equals 14 residues. Trimming stripped 7 bases from V and 5 bases from J, with 21 bases between. In nucleotides, the CDR3 is TGCAGTGTCATCCCCGACGGCAGGGAGAACGAGCAGTACTTC. Amino acid sequence: CSVIPDGRENEQYF.

The chain recombines TRBV15 with TRBJ1-2; D is possibly TRBD1 (5 bases). V lost 1 base to trimming and J lost 4 bases, with 13 bases between them. In germline, CDR1 is LNHNV, CDR2 YYDKDF (reference sequence). CDR3 size: 15 residues. CDR3 region: CATSRAYGGTYGYTF. As DNA, the CDR3 is TGTGCCACCAGCAGAGCATATGGAGGGACCTATGGCTACACCTTC.

The chain is built from TRBV27 and TRBJ2-3; the match to TRBD2 covers 8 bases. Germline assignment: CDR1 MNHEY and CDR2 SMNVEV (reference sequence). The CDR3 spans 15 residues. J gave up 5 bases and V 2 bases, and 6 bases lay outside the gene matches. This CDR3 is CASSLNAGGRDTQYF. CDR3 nucleotides: TGTGCCAGCAGTTTAAATGCGGGAGGAAGAGATACGCAGTATTTT.

This clonotype was detected once. This chain connects TRBV7-9 to TRBJ1-1; D ambiguous. Trimming removed 4 bases from V and 5 bases from J, with 8 bases in between. The CDR3 runs 12 residues. Germline CDR1 is SEHNR and CDR2 is FQNEAQ (reference sequence). The CDR3 DNA follows: TGTGCCAGCAGCTGGTCCCTGACTGAAGCTTTCTTT. It codes for CASSWSLTEAFF.

The J gene is TRBJ2-5, the V gene TRBV9, with a tentative D call TRBD1 (5 bases). Germline loops: CDR1 SGDLS, CDR2 YYNGEE. V was clipped by 0 bases and J by 5 bases, with 14 bases between them. There are 15 residues in the CDR3. The CDR3 loop is CASSVEGATPETQYF. CDR3 nucleotide sequence: TGTGCCAGCAGCGTAGAAGGGGCTACCCCGGAGACCCAGTACTTC.

This clonotype came up once. The chain combines TRBV6-1 with TRBJ1-5; D might be TRBD1 (5 bases). Per germline, CDR1 MNHNS and CDR2 SASEGT. This CDR3 comprises 15 residues. V was trimmed by 2 bases and J by 6 bases, leaving 14 bases between them. The CDR3 protein is CASSESSSRVQPQHF. DNA for the CDR3: TGTGCCAGCAGTGAAAGCAGCAGCAGGGTTCAGCCCCAGCATTTT.

The genes are TRBV6-2 or TRBV6-3 and TRBJ2-1; TRBD1 matches at 9 bases. CDR1 is MNHEY and CDR2 is SVGEGT in the germline V gene. The V and J ends lost 5 bases and 5 bases, in that order; junction bases with no gene match: 7. The CDR3 is 15 residues long. CDR3 in amino acids: CASSLRDREDNEQFF. The CDR3 nucleotides are TGTGCCAGCAGTCTTCGGGACAGGGAAGACAATGAGCAGTTCTTC.

This clonotype appeared once. The chain joins TRBV5-8 to TRBJ1-1; tentative D call: TRBD1 (6 bases). V was pared by 1 base and J by 0 bases, with 10 bases between. Germline loops: CDR1 SGHTS, CDR2 YDEGEE. The CDR3 runs 15 residues. The CDR3 loop is CASSLPQGMNTEAFF. As DNA, the CDR3 is TGTGCCAGCAGCTTGCCACAGGGCATGAACACTGAAGCTTTCTTT. The complete variable domain, with remaining parts taken from reference TRBV5-8 and TRBJ1-1, reads EAGVTQSPTHLIKTRGQQATLRCSPISGHTSVYWYQQALGLGLQFLLWYDEGEERNRGNFPPRFSGRQFPNYSSELNVNALELEDSALYLCASSLPQGMNTEAFFGQGTRLTVV.

This rearrangement joins TRBV6-1 to TRBJ1-2, with D possibly being TRBD1 (6 bases). The CDR3 is 17 residues long. Germline V gene sequence: CDR1 MNHNS, CDR2 SASEGT. V was cut by 6 bases and J by 4 bases, with 24 bases left in between. The CDR3 DNA is TGTGCCAGCAGAGCCCTCAATGACAGGTCTAAAGGCTATGGCTACACCTTC. As protein: CASRALNDRSKGYGYTF.

The rearrangement uses TRBV14 and TRBJ2-1, with TRBD2 matching 7 bases. Looked up from germline, CDR1 is SGHDN and CDR2 is FVKESK. This CDR3 region has 13 residues. The J segment lost 10 bases and the V segment lost 6 bases, leaving 9 bases of the junction unmatched. The CDR3 protein is CASSPGGSREQFF. Here the CDR3 DNA reads TGTGCCAGCAGTCCGGGGGGTTCCAGGGAGCAGTTCTTC.

V and J are TRBV7-9 and TRBJ2-2; 8 bases are shared with TRBD2. Germline trimming cut 3 bases from V and 10 bases from J; bases unmatched to any gene: 4. CDR3 length equals 13 residues. The germline V gene encodes CDR1 SEHNR and CDR2 FQNEAQ (reference sequence). CDR3 bases: TGTGCCAGCAGCTTCGCCGGGAGGGCGGAGCTGTTTTTT. Its translation is CASSFAGRAELFF.

The CDR3 DNA sequence: TGTGCCAGCTCACCAGCTATGAGCGATGAGCAGTTCTTC. Protein product: CASSPAMSDEQFF. The chain joins TRBV18 to TRBJ2-1; D uncertain. The CDR3 totals 13 residues. Germline assignment: CDR1 KGHSH and CDR2 LQKENI. Trimming left V 2 bases short and J 8 bases short, with 10 bases between.

The CDR3 DNA sequence: TGTGCCAGCAGTGAATGGATTAGCGGGAGACCCGGGGAGCTGTTTTTT. It codes for CASSEWISGRPGELFF. The chain couples TRBV25-1 to TRBJ2-2; 9 positions match TRBD2. Losses at the gene ends were 1 base for V and 6 bases for J; bases not matched to a gene: 6. Germline V lookup: CDR1 MGHDK, CDR2 SYGVNS. The CDR3 contains 16 residues.

This rearrangement joins TRBV5-4 to TRBJ2-7; TRBD1 agrees at 9 bases. CDR1 is SGHNT, CDR2 YYREEE, per germline (reference sequence). The CDR3 contains 15 residues. Trimming at V came to 0 bases and at J to 4 bases, leaving 5 bases not matched to a gene. Here the CDR3 reads CASSLVVGQGYEQYF. The CDR3 DNA reads TGTGCCAGCAGCTTGGTCGTAGGACAGGGGTACGAGCAGTACTTC.

This chain connects TRBV7-6 to TRBJ1-1; no clear D gene. The CDR3 is made up of 13 amino acids. Germline CDR1 is SGHVS and CDR2 is FNYEAQ. The V end was cut by 0 bases, the J end by 8 bases, with 10 bases between. CDR3 sequence: CASSLAPIREAFF. The DNA of the CDR3 is TGTGCCAGCAGCTTAGCGCCGATCAGAGAAGCTTTCTTT.

The genes are TRBV9 and TRBJ1-3; unclear D gene. Germline V gene data show CDR1 as SGDLS and CDR2 as YYNGEE. The CDR3 loop spans 14 amino acids. V gave up 0 bases and J gave up 7 bases, with 11 bases separating them. The chain's CDR3 is CASSVGRELNTIYF. The CDR3 bases are TGTGCCAGCAGCGTAGGAAGAGAGTTGAACACCATATATTTT. Looking up the rest from reference TRBV9 and TRBJ1-3 gives the full variable domain: DSGVTQTPKHLITATGQRVTLRCSPRSGDLSVYWYQQSLDQGLQFLIQYYNGEERAKGNILERFSAQQFPDLHSELNLSSLELGDSALYFCASSVGRELNTIYFGEGSWLTVV.

The chain combines TRBV27 with TRBJ2-1; TRBD2 matches at 10 bases. Losses at the gene ends were 1 base for V and 5 bases for J; bases not matched to a gene: 8. The CDR3 length is 17 residues. Germline loops: CDR1 MNHEY, CDR2 SMNVEV (reference sequence). The CDR3 nucleotides are TGTGCCAGCAGTTTATACTTGGGACTAGCGTCAGACAATGAGCAGTTCTTC. It translates to CASSLYLGLASDNEQFF.

CDR3 coding DNA: TGTGCCAGCAGCCCGCGACCCAGCGGGGCGGCAGATACGCAGTATTTT. Protein: CASSPRPSGAADTQYF. J is TRBJ2-3 and V is TRBV5-4, with 7 bases that match TRBD2. The J segment lost 4 bases and the V segment lost 4 bases, leaving 12 bases of the junction unmatched. Per the germline V gene, CDR1 is SGHNT and CDR2 is YYREEE (reference sequence). This CDR3 spans 16 amino acids.

The V gene is TRBV27, the J gene TRBJ2-7, with 12 bases fitting TRBD1. Trimming cost V 0 bases and J 8 bases; bases outside gene matches: 2. CDR3 size: 14 residues. The germline CDR1 and CDR2 sequences are MNHEY and SMNVEV (reference sequence). The CDR3, as DNA: TGTGCCAGCAGTTTATCGGGGACAGGGGGCAAGCAGTACTTC. As protein: CASSLSGTGGKQYF.